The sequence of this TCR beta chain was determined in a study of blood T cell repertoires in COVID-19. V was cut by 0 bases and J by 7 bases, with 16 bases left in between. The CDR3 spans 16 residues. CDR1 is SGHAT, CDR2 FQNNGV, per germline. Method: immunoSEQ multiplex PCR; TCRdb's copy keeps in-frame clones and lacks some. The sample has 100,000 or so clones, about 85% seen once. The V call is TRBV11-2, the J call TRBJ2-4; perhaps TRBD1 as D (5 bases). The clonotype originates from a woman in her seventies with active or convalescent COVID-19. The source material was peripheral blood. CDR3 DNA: TGTGCCAGCAGCTTAGATCTGGGCAGGGCTTGGAACATTCAGTACTTC. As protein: CASSLDLGRAWNIQYF. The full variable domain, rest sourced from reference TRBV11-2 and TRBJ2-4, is EAGVAQSPRYKIIEKRQSVAFWCNPISGHATLYWYQQILGQGPKLLIQFQNNGVVDDSQLPKDRFSAERLKGVDSTLKIQPAKLEDSAVYLCASSLDLGRAWNIQYFGAGTRLSVL.